The 21 T cell receptor beta chains below were found in one sample sequenced in a study of T cells in Graves' hyperthyroidism and ophthalmopathy. Template material for amplifying TCR beta CDR3 regions consisted of RNA transcripts. First-round RT-PCR with HTBI primers amplified the TCR CDR3 region. TCRdb redid the calling of the multiplex PCR reads with MiXCR, one entry per CDR3 protein. The sample gives 500,000 to 800,000 distinct CDR3 sequences, over 40% of which show up once; less than 8.5% is in the top ten. The sample comprised peripheral blood or thyroid tissue (not recorded which). The receptors stem from an adult man with Graves' disease, either hyperthyroidism or ophthalmopathy (not recorded which).

As for this clonotype: At one end, the junction sequence differs from germline, possibly due to a read error. The V gene is TRBV12-3 or TRBV12-4, the J gene TRBJ2-5, with TRBD1 as a possible D gene (6 bases). The CDR3 is made up of 15 amino acids. The CDR3 DNA sequence: TGCGCCAGCAGACCCTACACAGGGTACCAAGAGACCCAGTACTTC. It yields the protein CASRPYTGYQETQYF.

This clonotype was counted many times. The V gene is TRBV7-8, the J gene TRBJ2-5; D not resolved. Germline CDR1 is SGHVS and CDR2 is FQNEAQ. This CDR3 contains 14 residues. V was clipped by 3 bases and J by 4 bases, with 12 bases between them. The CDR3 bases are TGTGCCAGCAGCTTTCGACGTAGGCCAGAGACCCAGTACTTC. It encodes CASSFRRRPETQYF.

This clonotype was counted a few times. This chain links TRBV6-5 with TRBJ1-1; D remains unclear. The ends were cut back, 0 bases at V and 4 bases at J, with 6 bases in the middle. The CDR3 totals 13 residues. Germline lookup yields CDR1 MNHEY and CDR2 SVGAGI. The CDR3 DNA reads as TGTGCCAGCAGTTACTCGATTACCACTGAAGCTTTCTTT. It encodes CASSYSITTEAFF.

This clonotype was picked up many times. V gene TRBV10-3 combines with J gene TRBJ1-5; D possibly corresponds to TRBD1 (5 bases). Trimming left V 6 bases short and J 6 bases short, with 12 bases between. The CDR3 is 13 residues long. Germline loops: CDR1 ENHRY, CDR2 SYGVKD. The CDR3 DNA reads TGTGCCATCAGGGGGACTGTGGGTCAGCCCCAGCATTTT. Protein sequence: CAIRGTVGQPQHF.

This clonotype was found many times. This chain uses TRBV29-1 with TRBJ2-5; 8 bases fit TRBD1. V trimming: 7 bases; J trimming: 0 bases; junction bases outside the gene matches: 7. The CDR3 contains 14 residues. Germline V gene lookup returns CDR1 SQVTM and CDR2 ANQGSEA. The CDR3 DNA reads TGCAGCGCACAAAGGACAGGGTACCAAGAGACCCAGTACTTC. Its translation: CSAQRTGYQETQYF.

The rearrangement joins TRBV2 to TRBJ1-4; possible D gene TRBD1, 5 bases. The CDR3 is 17 amino acids. Trimming removed 6 bases from V and 0 bases from J, with 17 bases in between. CDR1 and CDR2 from the germline V gene are SNHLY and FYNNEI. CDR3 residues: CASRRSAGLATNEKLFF. The CDR3 DNA reads TGTGCCAGCAGACGCTCGGCGGGGCTCGCAACTAATGAAAAACTGTTTTTT.

The CDR3 spells CASSPSVGQGSETQYF. DNA of the CDR3: TGTGCCAGCAGCCCTTCGGTGGGACAGGGGTCAGAGACCCAGTACTTC. The chain recombines TRBV7-9 with TRBJ2-5, with 10 nucleotides matching TRBD1. CDR3 length: 16 residues. Per the germline V gene, CDR1 is SEHNR and CDR2 is FQNEAQ (reference sequence). The V gene end was trimmed by 5 bases and the J gene end by 4 bases; junction bases not matched to a gene: 10.

This clonotype has ten or more counts. J is TRBJ1-4 and V is TRBV29-1; D not certain. This CDR3 comprises 12 residues. From germline, CDR1 is SQVTM and CDR2 ANQGSEA. V lost 4 bases and J lost 8, with 11 bases in between. Here the CDR3 reads CSVVFAGEKLFF. CDR3 sequence (DNA): TGCAGCGTTGTGTTCGCTGGGGAAAAACTGTTTTTT.

CDR3 protein: CSARGFSYSNQPQHF. CDR3 DNA: TGCAGTGCTAGGGGTTTTTCCTATAGCAATCAGCCCCAGCATTTT. The chain is built from TRBV20-1 and TRBJ1-5; no reliable D call. V was shortened by 3 bases and J by 0 bases, with 12 bases between the two germline ends. There are 15 residues in the CDR3. The germline V gene has CDR1 DFQATT and CDR2 SNEGSKA (reference sequence).

The sample holds many counts of this clonotype. V usage is TRBV29-1 and J usage is TRBJ1-6, with 9 bases matching TRBD1. The V gene's germline CDR1 is SQVTM and CDR2 ANQGSEA. V lost 6 bases, J lost 8 bases, and 8 bases stayed unmatched. The CDR3 covers 14 residues. The CDR3 loop reads CSVRGQGPHSPLHF. In DNA form, the CDR3 reads TGCAGCGTCCGAGGACAGGGGCCCCATTCACCCCTCCACTTT. Based on the CDR3 plus reference TRBV29-1 and TRBJ1-6, the full variable domain is SAVISQKPSRDICQRGTSLTIQCQVDSQVTMMFWYRQQPGQSLTLIATANQGSEATYESGFVIDKFPISRPNLTFSTLTVSNMSPEDSSIYLCSVRGQGPHSPLHFGNGTRLTVT.

The chain joins TRBV19 to TRBJ2-2; 8 bases align to TRBD2. CDR3 size: 14 residues. Germline trimming cut 10 bases from V and 7 bases from J; bases unmatched to any gene: 11. The V gene's germline CDR1 is LNHDA and CDR2 SQIVND (reference sequence). CDR3 region: CATDRGGRGGELFF. The CDR3 DNA is TGTGCCACCGACCGCGGGGGGCGCGGCGGGGAGCTGTTTTTT.

This clonotype was seen many times. This sequence joins TRBV29-1 and TRBJ1-1, with D possibly matching TRBD1 (6 bases). The CDR3 has 12 residues. The germline CDR1 and CDR2 sequences are SQVTM and ANQGSEA. Between the trimmed V and J ends, which lost 7 bases and 1 base, there was a span of 10 bases. The CDR3 sequence: CSGGTPNTEAFF. The CDR3 nucleotides are TGCAGCGGTGGGACACCGAACACTGAAGCTTTCTTT. Full variable domain (missing parts from reference TRBV29-1 and TRBJ1-1): SAVISQKPSRDICQRGTSLTIQCQVDSQVTMMFWYRQQPGQSLTLIATANQGSEATYESGFVIDKFPISRPNLTFSTLTVSNMSPEDSSIYLCSGGTPNTEAFFGQGTRLTVV.

This clonotype was detected many times. V usage is TRBV29-1 and J usage is TRBJ1-1; D is possibly TRBD1 (5 bases). The length of the CDR3 is 10 residues. Trimming removed 7 bases from V and 6 bases from J, with 9 bases in between. CDR1 is SQVTM, CDR2 ANQGSEA, per germline. The CDR3 DNA is TGCAGCGAAGGGGTGGCTGAAGCTTTCTTT. Translation gives CSEGVAEAFF.

This clonotype came up many times. The chain employs TRBV29-1 and TRBJ2-5; no clear D. The CDR3 is 12 residues long. Germline loops: CDR1 SQVTM, CDR2 ANQGSEA. V was clipped by 0 bases and J by 9 bases, with 11 bases between them. DNA for the CDR3: TGCAGCGTTGAAGATGACCTGAGGTCCCAGTACTTC. Its translation: CSVEDDLRSQYF.

A few counts support this clonotype. The chain recombines TRBV2 with TRBJ2-5; TRBD1 matches at 9 bases. This CDR3 is 12 amino acids long. V dropped 6 bases and J dropped 7; count of bases not matched to a gene: 3. Germline V gives CDR1 SNHLY, CDR2 FYNNEI. The CDR3 bases are TGTGCCAGCAGACGGGACAGGGCGACCCAGTACTTC. This codes for CASRRDRATQYF.

The chain has TRBV29-1 and TRBJ1-3; D is perhaps TRBD1 (5 bases). The CDR3 is made up of 14 amino acids. Germline V lookup: CDR1 SQVTM, CDR2 ANQGSEA. CDR3 loop: CSASVGTSGNTIYF. The CDR3, as DNA: TGCAGTGCTTCGGTAGGGACCTCTGGAAACACCATATATTTT.

This clonotype was detected once. This chain connects TRBV6-4 to TRBJ1-2, with D perhaps matching TRBD1 (6 bases). The CDR3 is made up of 16 amino acids. Trimming took 7 bases from V and 6 from J, leaving 24 bases between them. Germline V lookup: CDR1 MRHNA, CDR2 SNTAGT. The CDR3 is CASTEGRQELLHGYTF. For the CDR3, the DNA is TGTGCCAGCACTGAGGGAAGACAGGAGCTTTTGCATGGCTACACCTTC.

The rearrangement uses TRBV10-3 and TRBJ1-5, with D maybe TRBD1 (6 bases). Germline CDR1 and CDR2: ENHRY and SYGVKD. V lost 4 bases to trimming and J lost 6 bases, with 13 bases between them. This CDR3 contains 14 residues. The CDR3 DNA follows: TGTGCCATCAGTGTACAGGGAGGGGGTCAGCCCCAGCATTTT. Translated, it gives CAISVQGGGQPQHF.

At least ten counts were recorded for this clonotype. V usage is TRBV19 and J usage is TRBJ2-7; the D is unclear. V was trimmed by 5 bases and J by 0 bases, leaving 11 bases between them. Per the germline V gene, CDR1 is LNHDA and CDR2 is SQIVND (reference sequence). The CDR3 has 14 residues. The CDR3, as DNA: TGTGCCAGTAGTGTCGACTGGAGCTCCTACGAGCAGTACTTC. Translated, it gives CASSVDWSSYEQYF.

Remarks on this clonotype: This may be a read error, as it is one base from a much larger clone. This sequence joins TRBV10-2 and TRBJ1-5, with D unclear. The germline V gene has CDR1 WSHSY and CDR2 SAAADI. CDR3 length: 14 residues. The CDR3 is CASRERNSIQPQHF. CDR3 in DNA: TGCGCCAGCAGGGAAAGGAATAGCATTCAGCCCCAGCATTTT.

The chain uses TRBV3-1 and TRBJ1-4; D might be TRBD1 (5 bases). The CDR3 is 16 residues long. Trimming left V 4 bases short and J 0 bases short, with 12 bases between. Germline V gene lookup returns CDR1 LGHDT and CDR2 YNNKEL (reference sequence). The CDR3 DNA reads as TGTGCCAGCAGCCTGCGGGACCCCGCAACTAATGAAAAACTGTTTTTT. It is translated as CASSLRDPATNEKLFF.